The 26 T cell receptor beta chains reported below all come from one sample, sequenced in a study of identical twins. TCRdb reprocessed the 5' RACE reads with MiXCR, giving one entry per CDR3 protein. The repertoire holds approximately 670,000 distinct CDR3 sequences, with around 6% as singletons. Sequencing used naive T cells sorted from blood. These receptors originate from a man between 18 and 29 years old in good health.

This chain connects TRBV19 to TRBJ2-3, with D hard to call. Germline V gives CDR1 LNHDA, CDR2 SQIVND (reference sequence). V lost 5 bases and J lost 2, with 8 bases in between. This CDR3 comprises 13 residues. The CDR3 DNA follows: TGTGCCAGTAGTGTTATACCCACAGATACGCAGTATTTT. Translated: CASSVIPTDTQYF.

In its sample, this clonotype was seen many times. The gene calls are TRBV20-1 and TRBJ2-1; TRBD2 aligns across 9 bases. The CDR3 covers 11 residues. Germline V CDR1 and CDR2: DFQATT, SNEGSKA (reference sequence). Trimming cost V 5 bases and J 10 bases; bases outside gene matches: 3. CDR3 region: CSAVAGAEQFF. CDR3 nucleotides: TGCAGTGCTGTAGCGGGAGCGGAGCAGTTCTTC.

This clonotype was seen at least ten times. The chain carries TRBV9 and TRBJ1-2; no reliable D call. This CDR3 is 14 amino acids long. Germline V lookup: CDR1 SGDLS, CDR2 YYNGEE. Trimming left V 1 base short and J 8 bases short, with 15 bases between. DNA for the CDR3: TGTGCCAGCAGCGTAAAGGTCGCCTCCGGGGGCTACACCTTC. It translates to CASSVKVASGGYTF.

As regards this clonotype: Without the conserved terminal phenylalanine or tryptophan, this CDR3 likely stems from a read error. V usage is TRBV4-3 and J usage is TRBJ1-4, with D possibly matching TRBD1 (6 bases). Germline V gene data show CDR1 as LGHNA and CDR2 as YSLEER. The CDR3 spans 15 residues. Trimming took 1 base from V and 7 from J, leaving 13 bases between them. The CDR3 sequence: CASSQGGGFGEKLFS. DNA for the CDR3: TGCGCCAGCAGCCAAGGAGGGGGGTTTGGTGAAAAACTGTTTTCT.

This clonotype was picked up a small number of times. The chain joins TRBV7-9 to TRBJ2-5, with 7 bases aligning to TRBD2. This CDR3 spans 16 amino acids. Germline V gives CDR1 SEHNR, CDR2 FQNEAQ (reference sequence). The V gene end was trimmed by 0 bases and the J gene end by 2 bases; junction bases not matched to a gene: 6. CDR3 DNA sequence: TGTGCCAGCAGCTTAGCGCTACTAGCGACTCAAGAGACCCAGTACTTC. This gives the protein CASSLALLATQETQYF.

The table lists this clonotype with a few counts. The gene calls are TRBV4-1 and TRBJ1-3; D is unclear. The V end lost 0 bases, the J end lost 8 bases, and 11 bases lay between the germline ends. This CDR3 region has 14 residues. Germline V CDR1 and CDR2: MGHRA, YSYEKL. In DNA form, the CDR3 reads TGCGCCAGCAGCCAAGAGAGCCCCCGGGACACCATATATTTT. Its translation: CASSQESPRDTIYF.

This clonotype appeared many times. The CDR3 nucleotides read TGCGCCAGCAGCTTGGCCGATGTGAGCAACACTGAAGCTTTCTTT. It encodes CASSLADVSNTEAFF. V is TRBV5-1 and J is TRBJ1-1; D uncertain. The CDR3 is 15 amino acids. The germline V gene encodes CDR1 SGHRS and CDR2 YFSETQ. V lost 0 bases and J lost 2, with 11 bases in between.

At least ten counts were recorded for this clonotype. V is TRBV7-2 and J is TRBJ2-1, with 8 bases matching TRBD1. V dropped 1 base and J dropped 5; count of bases not matched to a gene: 1. The germline V gene has CDR1 SGHTA and CDR2 FQGNSA. There are 14 residues in the CDR3. CDR3 nucleotide sequence: TGTGCCAGCAGCTTAGACAGGGGGAACAATGAGCAGTTCTTC. Its translation: CASSLDRGNNEQFF.

The V and J genes are TRBV18 and TRBJ1-5, with 7 bases aligning to TRBD1. Trimming took 3 bases from V and 4 from J; bases not matched to a gene: 6. Looked up from germline, CDR1 is KGHSH and CDR2 is LQKENI. The CDR3 is made up of 15 amino acids. CDR3 loop: CASSPGVQGNQPQHF. As DNA, the CDR3 is TGTGCCAGCTCACCGGGGGTACAGGGGAATCAGCCCCAGCATTTT.

This clonotype was seen repeatedly, ten times or more. The rearrangement joins TRBV9 to TRBJ2-1, with 9 bases aligning to TRBD2. V gave up 3 bases and J gave up 7 bases; unmatched junction bases: 14. Germline CDR1 reads SGDLS; CDR2 reads YYNGEE. The CDR3 is 17 amino acids. CDR3: CASSDNSGTSYGNEQFF. The CDR3 region has the DNA TGTGCCAGCAGCGACAACTCCGGGACTAGCTACGGAAATGAGCAGTTCTTC.

This clonotype was observed a handful of times. The chain links TRBV11-2 to TRBJ2-1, with 13 bases fitting TRBD2. This CDR3 region has 16 residues. The germline V gene has CDR1 SGHAT and CDR2 FQNNGV. The junction had 10 bases not matched to a gene; V was cut back by 2 bases and J by 12 bases. In DNA, the CDR3 is TGTGCCAGCAGCTTAAATCTTGGACTAGCGGGGGAATGGCAGTTCTTC. Translation gives CASSLNLGLAGEWQFF.

At least ten counts were recorded for this clonotype. The chain links TRBV5-5 to TRBJ2-1, with unresolved D. Between the trimmed V and J ends, which lost 2 bases and 8 bases, there was a span of 5 bases. Germline CDR1 reads SGHKS; CDR2 reads YYEKEE (reference sequence). The CDR3 extends over 11 amino acids. CDR3 amino acids: CASSLNDEQFF. The CDR3 coding sequence is TGTGCCAGCAGCTTAAATGATGAGCAGTTCTTC.

The rearrangement links TRBV5-5 to TRBJ2-1; unclear D gene. The CDR3 spans 15 residues. Between the trimmed V and J ends, which lost 2 bases and 10 bases, there was a span of 19 bases. Germline V gives CDR1 SGHKS, CDR2 YYEKEE (reference sequence). CDR3 sequence: CASSFKIGLVWEQFF. The CDR3 nucleotides are TGTGCCAGCAGCTTTAAGATAGGGTTGGTGTGGGAGCAGTTCTTC.

This clonotype has ten or more counts. V gene TRBV7-6 combines with J gene TRBJ2-2; D may match TRBD1 or TRBD2 (5 bases each). Germline V CDR1 and CDR2: SGHVS, FNYEAQ. This CDR3 has 16 residues. V lost 7 bases to trimming and J lost 1 base, with 16 bases between them. CDR3 sequence: CASKPAGTQNTGELFF. CDR3 sequence (DNA): TGTGCCAGCAAGCCGGCCGGGACCCAGAACACCGGGGAGCTGTTTTTT.

Ten or more counts support this clonotype. The chain combines TRBV20-1 with TRBJ2-2; 7 bases are a match to TRBD1. V lost 3 bases to trimming and J lost 4 bases; unmatched junction nucleotides: 2. Germline lookup yields CDR1 DFQATT and CDR2 SNEGSKA (reference sequence). CDR3 length equals 13 residues. The DNA for the CDR3 is TGCAGTGCTAGGGGGACAGCCACCGGGGAGCTGTTTTTT. The encoded protein is CSARGTATGELFF.

The chain uses TRBV29-1 and TRBJ2-5; the D gene is possibly TRBD1 (5 bases). Trimming removed 3 bases at V and 10 bases at J, with 6 bases between. Looked up from germline, CDR1 is SQVTM and CDR2 is ANQGSEA. CDR3 size: 9 residues. The CDR3: CSVDTGQYF. DNA of the CDR3: TGCAGCGTTGATACAGGCCAGTACTTC.

This clonotype was recorded at least ten times. The V call is TRBV6-2 or TRBV6-3, the J call TRBJ2-7; weak D call: TRBD1 (5 bases). Per germline, CDR1 MNHEY and CDR2 SVGEGT. The CDR3 totals 14 residues. Trimming removed 0 bases from V and 2 bases from J, with 8 bases in between. CDR3 nucleotide sequence: TGTGCCAGCAGTTACTCATCCAGGGCCTACGAGCAGTACTTC. It specifies CASSYSSRAYEQYF.

This clonotype was counted ten times or more. V usage is TRBV5-5 and J usage is TRBJ2-1; 10 nucleotides align to TRBD2. V dropped 2 bases and J dropped 4; count of bases not matched to a gene: 3. In germline, CDR1 is SGHKS, CDR2 YYEKEE (reference sequence). The CDR3 loop spans 15 amino acids. The CDR3 loop reads CASSFELAGYNEQFF. DNA for the CDR3: TGTGCCAGCAGCTTTGAACTAGCGGGATACAATGAGCAGTTCTTC. The full variable domain, its missing parts supplied by reference TRBV5-5 and TRBJ2-1, is DAGVTQSPTHLIKTRGQQVTLRCSPISGHKSVSWYQQVLGQGPQFIFQYYEKEERGRGNFPDRFSARQFPNYSSELNVNALLLGDSALYLCASSFELAGYNEQFFGPGTRLTVL.

V and J are TRBV27 and TRBJ2-7; unclear D gene. V was pared by 3 bases and J by 8 bases, with 11 bases between. Germline CDR1 MNHEY, CDR2 SMNVEV (reference sequence). The CDR3 consists of 12 residues. CDR3: CASSLETNKQYV. CDR3 in DNA: TGTGCCAGCAGTTTGGAGACAAACAAGCAGTACGTC.

This clonotype has at least ten counts. The chain employs TRBV24-1 and TRBJ2-2; 7 positions match TRBD1. Germline CDR1 and CDR2: KGHDR and SFDVKD. The length of the CDR3 is 16 residues. V dropped 1 base and J dropped 1; count of bases not matched to a gene: 2. CDR3 in amino acids: CATSDFGQENTGELFF. The CDR3 DNA sequence: TGTGCCACCAGTGATTTCGGACAGGAGAACACCGGGGAGCTGTTTTTT.

The sample holds a few counts of this clonotype. CDR3 region: CASSEGSAQHF. CDR3 bases: TGTGCCAGTAGTGAGGGGAGCGCCCAGCATTTT. The rearrangement uses TRBV19 and TRBJ1-5, with D maybe TRBD1 (5 bases). V was trimmed by 5 bases and J by 11 bases, leaving 10 bases between them. Germline V CDR1 and CDR2: LNHDA, SQIVND (reference sequence). CDR3 size: 11 residues.

Many counts were recorded for this clonotype. The chain joins TRBV29-1 to TRBJ1-1, with 11 bases that match TRBD1. Trimming at V came to 4 bases and at J to 6 bases, leaving 4 bases not matched to a gene. The CDR3 is 13 residues long. Germline V lookup: CDR1 SQVTM, CDR2 ANQGSEA. The CDR3 nucleotides read TGCAGCGTTGGGGCGGGACAGGGGGCTGAAGCTTTCTTT. Residues: CSVGAGQGAEAFF.

This clonotype was found many times. V usage is TRBV18 and J usage is TRBJ2-7; 8 bases match TRBD1. This CDR3 contains 16 residues. Per germline, CDR1 KGHSH and CDR2 LQKENI. V trimming: 5 bases; J trimming: 0 bases; junction bases outside the gene matches: 9. The CDR3 is CASSSSDRAFSYEQYF. The CDR3 DNA sequence: TGTGCCAGCTCATCGTCGGACAGGGCCTTCTCCTACGAGCAGTACTTC.

There are many counts of this clonotype. This rearrangement joins TRBV12-3 or TRBV12-4 to TRBJ1-5, with TRBD1 matching over 7 bases. Losses at the gene ends were 4 bases for V and 5 bases for J; bases not matched to a gene: 5. This CDR3 contains 14 residues. The CDR3 region is CASSSRQGDQPQHF. The DNA for the CDR3 is TGTGCCAGCAGTTCTCGACAGGGCGATCAGCCCCAGCATTTT.

This clonotype has only a few counts. The J gene is TRBJ2-1, the V gene TRBV12-3 or TRBV12-4, with D possibly TRBD1 on 5 matching bases. With 1 base removed from V and 6 bases from J, the gap between germline ends came to 22 bases. The CDR3 sequence is 18 residues long. The CDR3 DNA sequence: TGTGCCAGCAGTTTAGGGGCGTGGGCAGGGTCCTTAGGCAATGAGCAGTTCTTC. Translating it yields CASSLGAWAGSLGNEQFF.

The sample holds many counts of this clonotype. The chain is built from TRBV27 and TRBJ1-3; possibly TRBD1 for D (5 bases). The CDR3 loop spans 15 amino acids. The germline V gene encodes CDR1 MNHEY and CDR2 SMNVEV (reference sequence). With 2 bases removed from V and 7 bases from J, the gap between germline ends came to 15 bases. CDR3 sequence: CASSLSPQGGNTIYF. Here the CDR3 DNA reads TGTGCCAGCAGTTTAAGTCCGCAGGGTGGGAACACCATATATTTT.